This passage covers 22 T cell receptor beta chains from one sample sequenced in a study of sequential checkpoint blockade in melanoma. Data came from immunoSEQ multiplex PCR; TCRdb stores just in-frame clones and leaves some out. The table has roughly 9,000 clones, 27% seen once. This sample's treatment: randomized to nivolumab then ipilimumab (arm A) or the reverse (arm B). This specimen consisted of tumor tissue (inferred from file names), obtained from a patient given nivolumab and ipilimumab in sequence. The receptors originated from a human donor with melanoma.

The chain recombines TRBV5-1 with TRBJ1-2; D is uncertain. The CDR3 spans 14 residues. The germline V gene encodes CDR1 SGHRS and CDR2 YFSETQ. Trimming cost V 0 bases and J 6 bases, with 12 bases left between them. Here the CDR3 DNA reads TGCGCCAGCAGCTTGGGCCCGGCAAGGGATGGCTACACCTTC. This sequence encodes CASSLGPARDGYTF.

This clone appeared a few times. The chain combines TRBV6-8 with TRBJ1-2; D is undetermined. The ends were cut back, 2 bases at V and 5 bases at J, with 12 bases in the middle. The CDR3 runs to 14 residues. Germline loops: CDR1 MNHGY, CDR2 SAAAGT. The CDR3 region is CASSYGQRLYGYTF. CDR3 in DNA: TGTGCCAGCAGTTACGGGCAGAGACTTTATGGCTACACCTTC.

The chain employs TRBV6-8 and TRBJ1-2; maybe TRBD1 (6 bases). Germline V gene lookup returns CDR1 MNHGY and CDR2 SAAAGT. CDR3 length: 13 amino acids. With 6 bases removed from V and 7 bases from J, the gap between germline ends came to 15 bases. The CDR3, as DNA: TGTGCCAGCAGCCTGACAGGCTTTGGTGGCTACACCTTC. This gives the protein CASSLTGFGGYTF.

This clone was counted between two and nine times. The rearrangement uses TRBV4-1 and TRBJ2-3; D ambiguous. From germline, CDR1 is MGHRA and CDR2 YSYEKL. This CDR3 region has 16 residues. V dropped 3 bases and J dropped 3 bases, with 16 bases sitting between them. The CDR3 nucleotides are TGCGCCAGCAGCCAGCCGATAGTTACCTCTACAGATACGCAGTATTTT. Protein: CASSQPIVTSTDTQYF.

This clone was observed a few times. This chain joins TRBV9 and TRBJ1-5; 9 bases line up with TRBD1. Germline-derived CDR1 and CDR2 are SGDLS and YYNGEE. Trimming cost V 2 bases and J 6 bases; bases outside gene matches: 6. The CDR3 is 15 residues long. CDR3 nucleotide sequence: TGTGCCAGCAGCGTTGGGACAGGGCCGGGTCAGCCCCAGCATTTT. It translates to CASSVGTGPGQPQHF.

This sequence joins TRBV5-1 and TRBJ2-1; TRBD1 matches 9 bases. The ends lost 4 bases at V and 6 bases at J; junction bases unmatched: 11. In germline, CDR1 is SGHRS, CDR2 YFSETQ. The CDR3 contains 16 residues. In nucleotides, the CDR3 is TGCGCCAGCAGCCGTTTCGGCACAGGGGGCTCCAATGAGCAGTTCTTC. Protein: CASSRFGTGGSNEQFF.

The CDR3 DNA sequence: TGCGCCAGCAGCTCCCGGGACTCCAACTACGAGCAGTACTTC. It encodes CASSSRDSNYEQYF. The J gene is TRBJ2-7, the V gene TRBV5-1, with D tentatively TRBD2 (6 bases). CDR1 SGHRS and CDR2 YFSETQ come from the germline V gene. The CDR3 runs 14 residues. Trimming cost V 3 bases and J 3 bases, with 13 bases left between them. Full variable domain (outside the CDR3, taken from reference TRBV5-1 and TRBJ2-7): KAGVTQTPRYLIKTRGQQVTLSCSPISGHRSVSWYQQTPGQGLQFLFEYFSETQRNKGNFPGRFSGRQFSNSRSEMNVSTLELGDSALYLCASSSRDSNYEQYFGPGTRLTVT.

The chain is built from TRBV4-1 and TRBJ1-2; TRBD1 agrees at 7 bases. J was trimmed by 2 bases and V by 4 bases; bases with no gene match: 13. The CDR3 covers 17 residues. Germline loops: CDR1 MGHRA, CDR2 YSYEKL. DNA of the CDR3: TGCGCCAGCAGCCCCCCATTTACAGGGGAACGGAACTATGGCTACACCTTC. It codes for CASSPPFTGERNYGYTF.

This clone was counted a single time. The V and J genes are TRBV10-2 and TRBJ1-5, with a weak D call TRBD1 (5 bases). Trimming pared 2 bases from V and 7 bases from J, leaving 9 bases between. The CDR3 sequence is 13 residues long. Germline lookup yields CDR1 WSHSY and CDR2 SAAADI. DNA for the CDR3: TGCGCCAGCAGTGAGACGGGGGTACAGCCCCAGCATTTT. This codes for CASSETGVQPQHF.

V and J are TRBV6-8 and TRBJ1-5, with D possibly being TRBD1 (6 bases). The CDR3 sequence is 14 residues long. The germline CDR1 and CDR2 sequences are MNHGY and SAAAGT. Trimming took off 8 bases at V and 4 bases at J, with 15 bases between the two ends. The CDR3 loop is CASSTGMENQPQHF. The CDR3 nucleotides are TGTGCCAGCTCTACAGGGATGGAGAATCAGCCCCAGCATTTT.

This clone was found many times. CDR3 in DNA: TGTGCCAGCAGCCCCCGCGGCAGAGCGAACACTGAAGCTTTCTTT. Protein: CASSPRGRANTEAFF. V is TRBV9 and J is TRBJ1-1, with D unresolved. The CDR3 sequence is 15 residues long. CDR1 SGDLS and CDR2 YYNGEE come from the germline V gene. V was pared by 4 bases and J by 1 base, with 14 bases between.

This clone was observed a few times. The chain links TRBV1 to TRBJ2-3; whether TRBD2, the table's D call, matches the DNA was not checked. TRBV1 is a pseudogene segment. The CDR3 sequence is 18 residues long. CDR3 sequence: CASSQKHPLRGGTDTQYF. The CDR3, as DNA: TGCGCCAGCAGCCAAAAACACCCTTTACGCGGGGGAACAGATACGCAGTATTTT.

The rearrangement links TRBV5-1 to TRBJ2-1; the match to TRBD2 covers 13 bases. The germline gives CDR1 SGHRS, CDR2 YFSETQ. V gave up 4 bases and J gave up 9 bases; unmatched junction bases: 7. CDR3 length equals 15 residues. The CDR3: CASSPWTSGGGEQFF. As DNA, the CDR3 is TGCGCCAGCAGCCCATGGACTAGCGGGGGAGGTGAGCAGTTCTTC.

J is TRBJ1-6 and V is TRBV29-1; 10 positions agree with TRBD1. The germline V gene encodes CDR1 SQVTM and CDR2 ANQGSEA. The V segment lost 8 bases and the J segment 10 bases; nucleotides outside the gene matches: 8. CDR3 size: 13 residues. Here the CDR3 DNA reads TGCAGCACCAGACAGGGGGCGGAATCACCCCTCCACTTT. Residues: CSTRQGAESPLHF. Variable domain in full (rest from reference TRBV29-1 and TRBJ1-6): SAVISQKPSRDICQRGTSLTIQCQVDSQVTMMFWYRQQPGQSLTLIATANQGSEATYESGFVIDKFPISRPNLTFSTLTVSNMSPEDSSIYLCSTRQGAESPLHFGNGTRLTVT.

CDR3 loop: CASSYSGRGFGEKLFF. The CDR3 coding sequence is TGTGCCAGCAGTTACTCTGGGCGCGGGTTCGGTGAAAAACTGTTTTTT. J is TRBJ1-4 and V is TRBV6-8; D unresolved. The V and J ends lost 0 bases and 7 bases respectively, with 15 bases between them. Germline V CDR1 and CDR2: MNHGY, SAAAGT. The CDR3 loop spans 16 amino acids.

The chain joins TRBV9 to TRBJ1-1; D unresolved. Looked up from germline, CDR1 is SGDLS and CDR2 is YYNGEE. The CDR3 consists of 12 residues. With 4 bases removed from V and 9 bases from J, the gap between germline ends came to 13 bases. The CDR3: CASSSQSSQAFF. CDR3 in DNA: TGTGCCAGCAGCTCTCAGTCAAGTCAAGCTTTCTTT.

In this sample, this clone turned up a few times. The CDR3 sequence: CASSPTSNQPQHF. The CDR3, as DNA: TGTGCCAGCTCACCGACCAGCAATCAGCCCCAGCATTTT. V usage is TRBV18 and J usage is TRBJ1-5; D is uncertain. Germline values: CDR1 KGHSH, CDR2 LQKENI. The CDR3 contains 13 residues. V was shortened by 3 bases and J by 1 base, with 4 bases between the two germline ends.

This clone showed up just a few times. The chain employs TRBV23-1 and TRBJ2-2, with D unresolved. TRBV23-1 is sorted into the ORF group, with uncertain function. The CDR3 contains 13 residues. Trimming pared 6 bases from V and 0 bases from J, leaving 5 bases between. The CDR3 region has the DNA TGCGCCAGCAGCTTACCGAACACCGGGGAGCTGTTTTTT. As protein: CASSLPNTGELFF.

The chain links TRBV19 to TRBJ1-4; the D is unclear. CDR1 and CDR2 (germline): LNHDA, SQIVND (reference sequence). The CDR3 contains 14 residues. V was clipped by 3 bases and J by 10 bases, with 15 bases between them. CDR3 region: CASSIKGSKVKLFF. The CDR3 bases are TGTGCCAGTAGTATTAAAGGGAGTAAGGTAAAACTGTTTTTT.

This clone was observed at least ten times. The rearrangement joins TRBV5-8 to TRBJ1-1, with D possibly matching TRBD1 (6 bases). This CDR3 is 13 amino acids long. Trimming cost V 6 bases and J 7 bases, with 16 bases left between them. Germline CDR1 reads SGHTS; CDR2 reads YDEGEE. The chain's CDR3 is CASTQGGQLEAFF. Here the CDR3 DNA reads TGTGCCAGCACACAGGGCGGGCAGCTTGAAGCTTTCTTT.

By sample share, this clone is medium-sized. The rearrangement uses TRBV9 and TRBJ2-2; the D gene is possibly TRBD2 (5 bases). Germline V CDR1 and CDR2: SGDLS, YYNGEE. Trimming shortened V by 0 bases and J by 3 bases, and 9 bases separated the two germline ends. This CDR3 region has 15 residues. CDR3 in amino acids: CASSVEDLDTGELFF. CDR3 bases: TGTGCCAGCAGCGTAGAGGACTTGGACACCGGGGAGCTGTTTTTT.

This clone was observed a few times. CDR3 in amino acids: CASSPPAGANSPLHF. The DNA of the CDR3 is TGTGCCAGCTCACCACCAGCAGGGGCGAATTCACCCCTCCACTTT. The rearrangement uses TRBV18 and TRBJ1-6; maybe TRBD1 (6 bases). From germline, CDR1 is KGHSH and CDR2 LQKENI. The CDR3 covers 15 residues. V was cut by 0 bases and J by 7 bases, with 10 bases left in between.